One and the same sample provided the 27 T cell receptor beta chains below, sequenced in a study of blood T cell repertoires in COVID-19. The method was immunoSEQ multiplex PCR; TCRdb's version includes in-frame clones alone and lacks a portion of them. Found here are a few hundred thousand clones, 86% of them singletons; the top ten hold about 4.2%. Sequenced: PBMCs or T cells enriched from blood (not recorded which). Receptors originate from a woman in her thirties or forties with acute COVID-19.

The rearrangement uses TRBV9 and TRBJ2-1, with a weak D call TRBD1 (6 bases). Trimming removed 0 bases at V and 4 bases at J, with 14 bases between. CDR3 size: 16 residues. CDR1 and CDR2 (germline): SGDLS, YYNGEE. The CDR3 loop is CASSVEVARGYNEQFF. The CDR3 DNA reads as TGTGCCAGCAGCGTAGAGGTAGCTAGGGGGTACAATGAGCAGTTCTTC.

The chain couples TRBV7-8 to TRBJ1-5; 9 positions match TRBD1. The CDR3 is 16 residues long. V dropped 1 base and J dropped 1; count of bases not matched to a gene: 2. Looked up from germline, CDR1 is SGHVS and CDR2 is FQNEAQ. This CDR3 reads CASSLVGTGSNQPQHF. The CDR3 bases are TGTGCCAGCAGCTTAGTCGGGACAGGGAGCAATCAGCCCCAGCATTTT.

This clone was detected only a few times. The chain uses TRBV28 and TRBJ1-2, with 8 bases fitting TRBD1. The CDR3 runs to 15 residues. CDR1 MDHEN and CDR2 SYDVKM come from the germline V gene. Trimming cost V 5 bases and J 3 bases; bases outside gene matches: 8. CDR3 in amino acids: CASSKAGGAYYGYTF. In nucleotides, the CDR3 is TGTGCCAGCAGTAAAGCAGGGGGCGCCTACTATGGCTACACCTTC.

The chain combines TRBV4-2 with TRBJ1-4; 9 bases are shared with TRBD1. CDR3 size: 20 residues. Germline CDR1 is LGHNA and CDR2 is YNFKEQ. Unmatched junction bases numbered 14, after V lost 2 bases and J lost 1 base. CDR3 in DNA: TGTGCCAGCAGCCAACTACCGGGACAGGGAATAAGTGTAACTAATGAAAAACTGTTTTTT. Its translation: CASSQLPGQGISVTNEKLFF.

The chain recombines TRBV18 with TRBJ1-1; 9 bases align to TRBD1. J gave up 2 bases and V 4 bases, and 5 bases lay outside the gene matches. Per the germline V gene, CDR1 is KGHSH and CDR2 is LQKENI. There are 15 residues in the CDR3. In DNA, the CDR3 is TGTGCCAGCTCACAGCGGACAGGGGTCAACACTGAAGCTTTCTTT. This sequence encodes CASSQRTGVNTEAFF.

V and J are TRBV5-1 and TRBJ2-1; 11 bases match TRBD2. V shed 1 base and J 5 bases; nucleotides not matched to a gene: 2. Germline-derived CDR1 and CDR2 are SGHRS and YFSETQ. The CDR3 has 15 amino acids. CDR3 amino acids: CASSLLAGGDNEQFF. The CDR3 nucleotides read TGCGCCAGCAGCTTGCTAGCGGGGGGCGACAATGAGCAGTTCTTC.

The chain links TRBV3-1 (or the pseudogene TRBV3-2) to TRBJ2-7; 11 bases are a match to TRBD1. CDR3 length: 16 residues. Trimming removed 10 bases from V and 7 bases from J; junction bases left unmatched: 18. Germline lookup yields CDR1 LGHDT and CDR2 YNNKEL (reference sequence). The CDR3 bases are TGTGCCACCCCGGACAGGGGGCTTTTAGGGCAGTGGGAGCAGTACTTC. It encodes CATPDRGLLGQWEQYF.

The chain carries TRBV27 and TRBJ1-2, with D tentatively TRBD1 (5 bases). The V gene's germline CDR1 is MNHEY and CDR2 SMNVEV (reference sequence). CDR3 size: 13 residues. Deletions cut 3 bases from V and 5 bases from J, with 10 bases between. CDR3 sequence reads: CASSFAAGYGYTF. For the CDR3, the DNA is TGTGCCAGCAGTTTTGCGGCAGGGTATGGCTACACCTTC.

The CDR3 sequence: CASSAGTSQETQYF. CDR3 coding DNA: TGTGCCAGCAGCGCCGGGACATCTCAAGAGACCCAGTACTTC. The chain combines TRBV3-1 (or the pseudogene TRBV3-2) with TRBJ2-5; D may be TRBD1 (6 bases). V was clipped by 5 bases and J by 2 bases, with 12 bases between them. CDR3 size: 14 residues. Germline V CDR1 and CDR2: LGHDT, YNNKEL (reference sequence).

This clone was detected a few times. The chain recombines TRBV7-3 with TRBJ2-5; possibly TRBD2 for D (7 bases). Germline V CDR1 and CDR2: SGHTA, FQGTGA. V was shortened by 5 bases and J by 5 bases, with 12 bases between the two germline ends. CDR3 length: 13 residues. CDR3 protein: CASSLGGLETQYF. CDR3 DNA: TGTGCCAGCAGCCTGGGGGGGCTGGAGACCCAGTACTTC.

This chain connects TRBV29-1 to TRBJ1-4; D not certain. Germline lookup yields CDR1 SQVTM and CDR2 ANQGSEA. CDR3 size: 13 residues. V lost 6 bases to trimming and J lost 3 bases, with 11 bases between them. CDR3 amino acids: CSVRRDPNEKLFF. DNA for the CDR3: TGCAGCGTCCGTCGGGATCCTAATGAAAAACTGTTTTTT.

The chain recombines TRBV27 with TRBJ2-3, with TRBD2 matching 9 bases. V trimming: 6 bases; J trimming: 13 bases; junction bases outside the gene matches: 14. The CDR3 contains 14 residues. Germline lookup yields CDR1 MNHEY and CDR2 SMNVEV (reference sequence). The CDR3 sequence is CASSPESGRIREYF. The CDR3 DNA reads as TGTGCCAGCAGCCCGGAGAGCGGGAGGATCAGGGAGTATTTT.

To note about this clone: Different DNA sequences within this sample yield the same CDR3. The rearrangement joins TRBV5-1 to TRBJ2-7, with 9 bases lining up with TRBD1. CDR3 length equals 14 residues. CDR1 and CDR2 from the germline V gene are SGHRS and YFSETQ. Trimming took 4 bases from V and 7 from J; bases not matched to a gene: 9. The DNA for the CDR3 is TGCGCCAGCAGCCCGGGACAGGGCGGAGGGGAGCAGTACTTC. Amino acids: CASSPGQGGGEQYF.

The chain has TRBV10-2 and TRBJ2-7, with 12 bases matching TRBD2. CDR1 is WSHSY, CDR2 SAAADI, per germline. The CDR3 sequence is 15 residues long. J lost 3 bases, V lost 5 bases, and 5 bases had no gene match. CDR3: CASSTLAGGNYEQYF. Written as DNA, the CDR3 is TGCGCCAGCAGTACACTAGCGGGGGGCAACTACGAGCAGTACTTC.

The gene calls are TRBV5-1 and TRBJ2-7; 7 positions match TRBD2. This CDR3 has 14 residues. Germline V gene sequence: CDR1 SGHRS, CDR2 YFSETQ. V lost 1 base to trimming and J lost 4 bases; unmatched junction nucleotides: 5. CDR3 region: CASSLTAGRYEQYF. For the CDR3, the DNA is TGCGCCAGCAGCTTGACAGCGGGACGGTACGAGCAGTACTTC.

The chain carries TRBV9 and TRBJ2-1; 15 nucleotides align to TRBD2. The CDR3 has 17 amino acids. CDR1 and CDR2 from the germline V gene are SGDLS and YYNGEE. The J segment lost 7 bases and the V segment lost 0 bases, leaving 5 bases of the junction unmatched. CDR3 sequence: CASSVDFGLAGGNEQFF. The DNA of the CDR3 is TGTGCCAGCAGCGTAGATTTCGGACTAGCGGGAGGGAATGAGCAGTTCTTC.

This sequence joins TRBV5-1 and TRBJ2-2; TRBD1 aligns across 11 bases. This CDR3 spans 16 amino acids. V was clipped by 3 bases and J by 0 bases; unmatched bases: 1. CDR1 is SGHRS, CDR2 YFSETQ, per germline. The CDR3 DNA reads TGCGCCAGCAGCTGGGACAGGGGGGCGAACACCGGGGAGCTGTTTTTT. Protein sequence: CASSWDRGANTGELFF.

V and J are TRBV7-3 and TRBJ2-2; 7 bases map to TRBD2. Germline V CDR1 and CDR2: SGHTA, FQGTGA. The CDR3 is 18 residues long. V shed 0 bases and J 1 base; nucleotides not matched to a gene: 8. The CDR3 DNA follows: TGTGCCAGCAGCTTAACACGGGAGCTAGCGGTGAACACCGGGGAGCTGTTTTTT. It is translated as CASSLTRELAVNTGELFF.

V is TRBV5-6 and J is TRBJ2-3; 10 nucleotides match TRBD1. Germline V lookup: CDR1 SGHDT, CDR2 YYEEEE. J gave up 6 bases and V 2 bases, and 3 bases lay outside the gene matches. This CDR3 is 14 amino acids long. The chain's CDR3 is CASSFGQGVDTQYF. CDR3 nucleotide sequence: TGTGCCAGCAGCTTCGGACAGGGGGTTGATACGCAGTATTTT. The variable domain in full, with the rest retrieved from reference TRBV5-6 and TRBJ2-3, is DAGVTQSPTHLIKTRGQQVTLRCSPKSGHDTVSWYQQALGQGPQFIFQYYEEEERQRGNFPDRFSGHQFPNYSSELNVNALLLGDSALYLCASSFGQGVDTQYFGPGTRLTVL.

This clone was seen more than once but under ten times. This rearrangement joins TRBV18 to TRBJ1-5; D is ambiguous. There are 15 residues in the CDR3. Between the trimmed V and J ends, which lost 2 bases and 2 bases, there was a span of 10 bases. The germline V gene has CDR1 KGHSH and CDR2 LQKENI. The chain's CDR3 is CASSPGPGGNQPQHF. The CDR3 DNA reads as TGTGCCAGCTCACCAGGTCCGGGTGGCAATCAGCCCCAGCATTTT.

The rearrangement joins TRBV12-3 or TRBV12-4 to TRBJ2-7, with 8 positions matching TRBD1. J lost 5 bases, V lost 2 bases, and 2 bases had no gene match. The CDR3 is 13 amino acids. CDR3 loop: CASSLRTGHEQYF. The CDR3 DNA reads TGTGCCAGCAGTTTAAGGACAGGGCACGAGCAGTACTTC.

The CDR3 sequence: CASSSLGDRLYGYTF. The CDR3, as DNA: TGTGCCAGCAGCTCATTGGGTGACAGGCTATATGGCTACACCTTC. The chain links TRBV5-5 to TRBJ1-2, with D possibly matching TRBD1 (6 bases). Per germline, CDR1 SGHKS and CDR2 YYEKEE (reference sequence). This CDR3 contains 15 residues. Trimming cost V 3 bases and J 5 bases, with 17 bases left between them.

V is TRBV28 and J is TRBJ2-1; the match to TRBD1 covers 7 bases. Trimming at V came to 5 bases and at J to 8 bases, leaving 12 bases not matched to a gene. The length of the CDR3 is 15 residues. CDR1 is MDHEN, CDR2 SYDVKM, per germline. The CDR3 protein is CASSLQGVFVYEQFF. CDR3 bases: TGTGCCAGCAGTCTCCAGGGGGTGTTCGTGTATGAGCAGTTCTTC.

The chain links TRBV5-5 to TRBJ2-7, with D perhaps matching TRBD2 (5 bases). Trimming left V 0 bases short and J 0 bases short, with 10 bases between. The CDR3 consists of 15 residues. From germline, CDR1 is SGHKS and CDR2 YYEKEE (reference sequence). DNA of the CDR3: TGTGCCAGCAGCTTGGTAGCGACAAGCTCCTACGAGCAGTACTTC. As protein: CASSLVATSSYEQYF.

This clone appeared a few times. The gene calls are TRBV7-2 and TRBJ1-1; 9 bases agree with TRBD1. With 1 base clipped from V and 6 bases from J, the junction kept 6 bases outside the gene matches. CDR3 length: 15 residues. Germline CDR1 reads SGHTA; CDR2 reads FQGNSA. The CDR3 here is CASSLGTGVGAEAFF. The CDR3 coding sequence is TGTGCCAGCAGCTTAGGGACAGGGGTAGGAGCTGAAGCTTTCTTT.

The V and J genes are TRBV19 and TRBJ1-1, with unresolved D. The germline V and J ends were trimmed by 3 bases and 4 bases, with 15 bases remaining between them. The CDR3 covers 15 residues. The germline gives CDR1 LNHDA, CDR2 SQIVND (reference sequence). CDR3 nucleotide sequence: TGTGCCAGTAGTATCGAACGCGGGATGCCCACTGAAGCTTTCTTT. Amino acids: CASSIERGMPTEAFF.

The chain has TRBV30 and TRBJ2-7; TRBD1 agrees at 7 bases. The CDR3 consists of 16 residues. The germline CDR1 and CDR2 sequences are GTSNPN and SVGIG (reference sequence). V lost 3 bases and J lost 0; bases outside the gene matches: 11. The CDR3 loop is CAWRDFPGDSSYEQYF. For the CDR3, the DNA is TGTGCCTGGAGAGACTTCCCAGGGGACAGCTCCTACGAGCAGTACTTC.